The source of this T cell receptor beta chain is a study of T cells in Graves' hyperthyroidism and ophthalmopathy. RNA transcripts yielded amplified TCR beta CDR3 regions. First-round RT-PCR targeting the TCR CDR3 was performed with the HTBI primer set. Each CDR3 protein is one row after TCRdb ran MiXCR on the multiplex PCR reads. Here the sample spans some 400,000 distinct CDR3 sequences, 11% to 15% being singletons. In germline, CDR1 is DFQATT, CDR2 SNEGSKA (reference sequence). The ends were cut back, 2 bases at V and 8 bases at J, with 22 bases in the middle. This CDR3 has 16 residues. The specimen was blood. The clonotype comes from a woman aged 55-69 years with Graves' hyperthyroidism. The chain employs TRBV20-1 and TRBJ2-1, with D possibly being TRBD2 (5 bases). For the CDR3, the DNA is TGCAGTGCTAGACCGGACTGGCGGTCAAGGTTGGATGAGCAGTTCTTC. Protein product: CSARPDWRSRLDEQFF.